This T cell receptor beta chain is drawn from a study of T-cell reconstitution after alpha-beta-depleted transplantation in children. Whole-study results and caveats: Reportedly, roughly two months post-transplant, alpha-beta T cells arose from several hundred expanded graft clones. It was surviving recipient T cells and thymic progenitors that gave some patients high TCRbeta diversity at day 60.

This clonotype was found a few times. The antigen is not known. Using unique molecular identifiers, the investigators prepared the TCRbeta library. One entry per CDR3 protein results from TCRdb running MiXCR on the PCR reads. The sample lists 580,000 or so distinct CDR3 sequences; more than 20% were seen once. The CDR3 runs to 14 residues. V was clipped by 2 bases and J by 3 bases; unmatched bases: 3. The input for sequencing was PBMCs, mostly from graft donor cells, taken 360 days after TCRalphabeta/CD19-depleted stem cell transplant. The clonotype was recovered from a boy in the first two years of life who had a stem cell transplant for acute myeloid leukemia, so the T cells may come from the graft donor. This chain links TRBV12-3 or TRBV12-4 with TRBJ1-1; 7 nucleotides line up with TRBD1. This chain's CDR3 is CASSLRQGHTEAFF. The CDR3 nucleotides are TGTGCCAGCAGTTTAAGACAGGGTCACACTGAAGCTTTCTTT.